Each of the 20 T cell receptor beta chains below was sequenced from the same sample in a study of blood T cells in healthy people across ages. The use of a sample-barcoded 5' primer and a J-beta primer mix characterized a second PCR of about 7 to 12 cycles. TCRdb analysed the 5' RACE reads with MiXCR anew, one entry per CDR3 protein. Of some 890,000 distinct CDR3 sequences listed, about 29% are singletons. The data were also submitted as part of a second study, on T cells of mothers and their children.

The specimen sequenced was blood. These receptors were taken from a woman aged 40 to 49 in good health.

This clonotype was seen a few times. The chain uses TRBV6-5 and TRBJ1-6, with D unresolved. Germline V CDR1 and CDR2: MNHEY, SVGAGI. The CDR3 is 13 amino acids. V gave up 7 bases and J gave up 8 bases, with 12 bases separating them. Here the CDR3 DNA reads TGTGCCAGCACTTCCCGGGCGGATTCACCCCTCCACTTT. It codes for CASTSRADSPLHF.

The rearrangement joins TRBV29-1 to TRBJ2-1; possibly TRBD1 for D (6 bases). The CDR3 has 13 amino acids. In germline, CDR1 is SQVTM, CDR2 ANQGSEA. The V and J ends lost 7 bases and 3 bases respectively, with 13 bases between them. CDR3 loop: CSARTAYYNEQFF. DNA for the CDR3: TGCAGCGCCCGGACAGCATACTACAATGAGCAGTTCTTC.

Only a few counts were recorded for this clonotype. This chain links TRBV20-1 with TRBJ1-5; the D gene is possibly TRBD1 (6 bases). The J call could be wrong; TRBJ2-3 is a better fit for the DNA end. This CDR3 has 12 amino acids. CDR1 is DFQATT, CDR2 SNEGSKA, per germline (reference sequence). The CDR3 spells CSTGLSNQPQYF. CDR3 DNA: TGCAGTACAGGGTTGTCCAATCAGCCCCAGTATTTT.

This sequence joins TRBV7-9 and TRBJ2-5; D gene unclear. The tail of the sequence fits TRBJ2-7 better, so the J call may be wrong. CDR1 is SEHNR, CDR2 FQNEAQ, per germline (reference sequence). This CDR3 is built from 13 residues. CDR3 nucleotides: TGTGCCAGCAGCACCCGACACGGGCACGAGCAGTACTTC. Protein sequence: CASSTRHGHEQYF.

This chain uses TRBV12-3 or TRBV12-4 with TRBJ1-1; TRBD1 matches 7 bases. This CDR3 comprises 16 residues. The V and J ends lost 3 bases and 4 bases, in that order; junction bases with no gene match: 11. CDR3 in DNA: TGTGCCAGCAGTTTGGAGACAGGGAGGATGAGCACTGAAGCTTTCTTT. Amino acids: CASSLETGRMSTEAFF.

The chain carries TRBV3-1 and TRBJ2-3; D gene ambiguous. Germline loops: CDR1 LGHDT, CDR2 YNNKEL (reference sequence). The CDR3 is made up of 13 amino acids. The V gene lost 6 bases and the J gene lost 4 bases, with 11 bases spanning the gap. CDR3 in amino acids: CASSLVIPDTQYF. The DNA of the CDR3 is TGTGCCAGCAGTCTAGTTATACCAGATACGCAGTATTTT.

This clonotype was seen only a few times. The chain carries TRBV3-1 and TRBJ1-2; possibly TRBD1 for D (5 bases). In germline, CDR1 is LGHDT, CDR2 YNNKEL (reference sequence). V was clipped by 2 bases and J by 6 bases, with 10 bases between them. This CDR3 is 13 amino acids long. The CDR3 bases are TGTGCCAGCAGCCAACAGGAGACAGATGGCTACACCTTC. This encodes CASSQQETDGYTF.

This clonotype was recorded at least ten times. This chain joins TRBV12-3 or TRBV12-4 and TRBJ1-2; possibly TRBD1 for D (6 bases). The V gene lost 3 bases and the J gene lost 8 bases, with 16 bases spanning the gap. This CDR3 is 14 amino acids long. CDR3 in amino acids: CASSLGAPPYGYTF. DNA of the CDR3: TGTGCCAGCAGTTTGGGGGCCCCTCCCTACGGCTACACCTTC.

The V call is TRBV5-1, the J call TRBJ1-6; a weak D match, TRBD1 (5 bases). Trimming cost V 1 base and J 0 bases, with 11 bases left between them. CDR1 is SGHRS and CDR2 is YFSETQ in the germline V gene. This CDR3 comprises 17 residues. CDR3 protein: CASSLTGDHSYNSPLHF. For the CDR3, the DNA is TGCGCCAGCAGCTTGACCGGGGACCACTCCTATAATTCACCCCTCCACTTT.

Ten or more counts support this clonotype. The chain has TRBV24-1 and TRBJ1-2; D ambiguous. From germline, CDR1 is KGHDR and CDR2 SFDVKD. This CDR3 has 16 amino acids. The V end was cut by 3 bases, the J end by 2 bases, with 15 bases between. In DNA, the CDR3 is TGTGCCACCAGTGATCCCTTAAAAGGAGGAAACTATGGCTACACCTTC. It is translated as CATSDPLKGGNYGYTF.

The chain is built from TRBV2 and TRBJ1-3; maybe TRBD1 (5 bases). V was pared by 8 bases and J by 2 bases, with 16 bases between. The germline V gene has CDR1 SNHLY and CDR2 FYNNEI. The CDR3 extends over 15 amino acids. The CDR3 nucleotides are TGTGCCAGCGCCCCGCGCAGGGTACCTGGAAACACCATATATTTT. As protein: CASAPRRVPGNTIYF. Full variable domain (rest looked up from reference TRBV2 and TRBJ1-3): EPEVTQTPSHQVTQMGQEVILRCVPISNHLYFYWYRQILGQKVEFLVSFYNNEISEKSEIFDDQFSVERPDGSNFTLKIRSTKLEDSAMYFCASAPRRVPGNTIYFGEGSWLTVV.

The chain joins TRBV19 to TRBJ1-2; possibly TRBD1 for D (6 bases). This CDR3 has 16 amino acids. V was cut by 2 bases and J by 6 bases, with 19 bases left in between. Germline CDR1 is LNHDA and CDR2 is SQIVND (reference sequence). CDR3 DNA: TGTGCCAGTAGTATAATTGGAGGGGGAGGCTTGGATGGCTACACCTTC. Encoded protein: CASSIIGGGGLDGYTF.

This sequence joins TRBV6-2 or TRBV6-3 and TRBJ2-3; 8 bases agree with TRBD1. Germline V gives CDR1 MNHEY, CDR2 SVGEGT. V lost 2 bases, J lost 4 bases, and 8 bases stayed unmatched. The CDR3 has 16 residues. The CDR3 loop is CASSYPRKTGADTQYF. The CDR3 DNA sequence: TGTGCCAGCAGTTACCCCAGGAAGACAGGGGCAGATACGCAGTATTTT.

The chain employs TRBV20-1 and TRBJ1-2; TRBD1 might be the D (6 bases). This CDR3 spans 12 amino acids. The germline V gene has CDR1 DFQATT and CDR2 SNEGSKA (reference sequence). V lost 3 bases to trimming and J lost 2 bases, with 7 bases between them. The CDR3 nucleotides read TGCAGTGCTAGCGGACAGAACTATGGCTACACCTTC. Translating gives CSASGQNYGYTF.

This clonotype appeared a few times. The chain employs TRBV11-2 and TRBJ1-1; D might be TRBD1 (5 bases). CDR1 and CDR2 from the germline V gene are SGHAT and FQNNGV. CDR3 length equals 14 residues. Trimming pared 4 bases from V and 3 bases from J, leaving 12 bases between. In DNA form, the CDR3 reads TGTGCCAGCAGCTCTTTAGACAGAGACACTGAAGCTTTCTTT. The encoded protein is CASSSLDRDTEAFF.

About this clonotype: A junction boundary mismatches the germline segment, possibly from a read error. The chain joins TRBV9 to TRBJ2-5; TRBD2 matches 9 bases. The CDR3 is made up of 16 amino acids. Germline V CDR1 and CDR2: SGDLS, YYNGEE. CDR3 protein: CTSSVSSAGGRETQYF. Here the CDR3 DNA reads TGTACCAGCAGCGTATCGTCGGCGGGGGGGCGGGAGACCCAGTACTTC.

V gene TRBV27 combines with J gene TRBJ2-3; D not resolved. Trimming removed 0 bases at V and 0 bases at J, with 10 bases between. Germline V lookup: CDR1 MNHEY, CDR2 SMNVEV (reference sequence). The CDR3 runs 16 residues. In nucleotides, the CDR3 is TGTGCCAGCAGTTTATCCGGATCACTTAGCACAGATACGCAGTATTTT. Encoded protein: CASSLSGSLSTDTQYF.

In its sample, this clonotype was seen a few times. The chain has TRBV28 and TRBJ2-4; TRBD1 matches at 7 bases. The junction had 14 bases not matched to a gene; V was cut back by 6 bases and J by 0 bases. CDR1 and CDR2 from the germline V gene are MDHEN and SYDVKM. The CDR3 is 18 amino acids. The CDR3 sequence: CASSPSVRGLVAKNIQYF. Here the CDR3 DNA reads TGTGCCAGCAGCCCGAGTGTAAGGGGGCTTGTAGCCAAAAACATTCAGTACTTC.

This clonotype was recorded at least ten times. The J gene is TRBJ2-7, the V gene TRBV7-2, with D perhaps matching TRBD1 (6 bases). Trimming took 5 bases from V and 1 from J, leaving 12 bases between them. CDR3 length equals 14 residues. Germline CDR1 SGHTA, CDR2 FQGNSA. The CDR3 DNA follows: TGTGCCAGCAGCCGGGGACAAAGATCCTACGAGCAGTACTTC. Its translation: CASSRGQRSYEQYF.

Of note for this clonotype: One end of the junction varies from germline; a read error may be responsible. The J gene is TRBJ2-6, the V gene TRBV20-1; TRBD1 might be the D (5 bases). The CDR3 sequence is 15 residues long. Germline assignment: CDR1 DFQATT and CDR2 SNEGSKA (reference sequence). The CDR3 reads CSARDISSGANVPTF. CDR3 DNA sequence: TGCAGTGCTAGAGATATTTCCTCTGGGGCCAACGTCCCGACTTTC.